This is a list of T cell receptor beta chains from one sample in a study of control samples from healthy donors and cancer patients. Sequencing used immunoSEQ multiplex PCR; TCRdb keeps in-frame clones, though not all of them. The table lists 150,000 to 200,000 clones, about 94% of them singletons. The sequenced sample was blood. These receptor sequences come from a woman between 40 and 50 years old in good health. The CDR3 runs from the conserved cysteine through the conserved F or W. The D gene is left open where the match is weak. Size is omitted from some rows. Given values are once, few, many or a class for expanded clones.

>TRBJ2-5|NA|NA|TRBV4-3
TGCGCCAGCAGCCCGGGGATGCCTGAGTGGGAGACCCAGTACTTC
CASSPGMPEWETQYF
>TRBJ2-7|NA|NA|TRBV12-3/TRBV12-4
TGTGCCAGCAGTTACGAGCAGTACTTC
CASSYEQYF
>TRBJ2-7|NA|NA|TRBV3-1/TRBV3-2
TGTGCCAGCAGACAGGGTCACTCCTACGAGCAGTACTTC
CASRQGHSYEQYF
>TRBJ1-2|TRBD1|once|TRBV7-2
TGTGCCAGCAGCCCAAACAGGGGGACAAACTATGGCTACACCTTC
CASSPNRGTNYGYTF
>TRBJ2-1|TRBD1|NA|TRBV28
TGTGCCAGCAGTTTAGTAGGCAGGGGGCTTGTGGACAATGAGCAGTTCTTC
CASSLVGRGLVDNEQFF
>TRBJ1-5|NA|once|TRBV5-1
TGCGCCAGCAGCTTGGGGGGTGACAATCAGCCCCAGCATTTT
CASSLGGDNQPQHF
>TRBJ2-3|TRBD2|NA|TRBV7-3
TGTGCCAGCAGCTTAGATGGGGGACTAAGGCGGGCCACAGATACGCAGTATTTT
CASSLDGGLRRATDTQYF
>TRBJ1-2|TRBD1|NA|TRBV6-2/TRBV6-3
TGTGCCAGCAGCCAATCCCGGACAGGGATCTATGGCTACACCTTC
CASSQSRTGIYGYTF
>TRBJ2-2|NA|NA|TRBV12-3/TRBV12-4
TGTGCCAGCAGGAAAGGAACCGGGGAGCTGTTTTTT
CASRKGTGELFF
>TRBJ2-1|TRBD1|NA|TRBV6-2/TRBV6-3
TGTGCCAGCAGTCTATCACCGGGACAGAGGCACTACAATGAGCAGTTCTTC
CASSLSPGQRHYNEQFF
>TRBJ2-7|TRBD2|NA|TRBV20-1
TGCAGTGCTAGTTCACTAGCGGGAGGGCCCAGCTCCTACGAGCAGTACTTC
CSASSLAGGPSSYEQYF
>TRBJ2-3|TRBD2|NA|TRBV9
TGTGCCAGCGGGGACGGCGGGGGAGATACGCAGTATTTT
CASGDGGGDTQYF
>TRBJ2-7|TRBD1|NA|TRBV10-2
TGCGCCAGCAGTCCGGGACAGGGCTCCCACGAGCAGTACTTC
CASSPGQGSHEQYF
>TRBJ2-3|NA|NA|TRBV4-2
TGTGCCAGCAGCCGCCCGACAGGTCGAAGCACAGATACGCAGTATTTT
CASSRPTGRSTDTQYF
>TRBJ1-4|TRBD1|NA|TRBV6-1
TGTGCCAGCAGTGTCGGACAGGGGGCGCTTTCTAATGAAAAACTGTTTTTT
CASSVGQGALSNEKLFF
>TRBJ1-5|NA|NA|TRBV7-2
TGTGCCAGCAGCTTTTCAGATCAGCCCCAGCATTTT
CASSFSDQPQHF
>TRBJ1-5|NA|once|TRBV7-2
TGTGCCAGCAGCTTAGGGGGGCCCCAGCATTTT
CASSLGGPQHF
>TRBJ2-1|TRBD1|NA|TRBV2
TGTGCCAGCAGGCCCCGGGACAGCTCCTACAATGAGCAGTTCTTC
CASRPRDSSYNEQFF
>TRBJ2-1|TRBD1|NA|TRBV25-1
TGTGCCAGCAGTGGGGACAGGGTCCACAATGAGCAGTTCTTC
CASSGDRVHNEQFF
>TRBJ1-1|NA|NA|TRBV6-5
TGTGCCAGCAGCAAGGGACGGGATAACACTGAAGCTTTCTTT
CASSKGRDNTEAFF
>TRBJ1-1|NA|NA|TRBV5-1
TGCGCCAGCAGCAAGACAGAGAACACTGAAGCTTTCTTT
CASSKTENTEAFF
>TRBJ2-1|TRBD2|NA|TRBV19
TGTGCCAGTAGTATCTTCCTAGCGGGAGGTGATGAGCAGTTCTTC
CASSIFLAGGDEQFF
>TRBJ2-1|NA|NA|TRBV21-1
TGTGCCAAGTCTAAGCAAAATTTCGTTGGGGGCTACTACTCCCTGTCCTACAATGAGCAGTTCTTC
CAKSKQNFVGGYYSLSYNEQFF
>TRBJ2-7|NA|NA|TRBV7-2
TGTGCCAGCAGTGTCAGGTGGGACCGGATGAGTGAGCAGTACTTC
CASSVRWDRMSEQYF
>TRBJ1-2|NA|NA|TRBV25-1
TGTGCCAGCAGTGACACTACAGGGTGGGGCTACACCTTC
CASSDTTGWGYTF
>TRBJ2-5|NA|NA|TRBV18
TGTGCCAGCTCACCTGTAACAGCAGAGACCCAGTACTTC
CASSPVTAETQYF
>TRBJ1-1|NA|NA|TRBV18
TGTGCCAGCGCCTGGGAAGGGTCCACTGAAGCTTTCTTT
CASAWEGSTEAFF
>TRBJ2-2|TRBD1|NA|TRBV6-4
TGTGCCAGCAGTAGAGGGGGCGAGGGCACCGGGGAGCTGTTTTTT
CASSRGGEGTGELFF
>TRBJ1-2|NA|NA|TRBV5-1
TGCGCCAGCAGCTTGAATCAGGGTCCCTATGGCTACACCTTC
CASSLNQGPYGYTF
>TRBJ1-2|NA|NA|TRBV27
TGTGCCAGCAGTTTAGGGATAGCGGTTTCAGAAGGCTACACCTTC
CASSLGIAVSEGYTF
>TRBJ2-5|NA|NA|TRBV6-2/TRBV6-3
TGTGCCAGCAGTATACGGCAAGAGACCCAGTACTTC
CASSIRQETQYF
>TRBJ1-6|NA|NA|TRBV4-1
TGCGCCAGCAGTGAGGGGCTGAGCGTTTTCCTCCACTTT
CASSEGLSVFLHF
>TRBJ1-2|NA|NA|TRBV30
TGTGCCTGGAGTCCCGATCTGACCTATGGCTACACCTTC
CAWSPDLTYGYTF
>TRBJ2-7|TRBD1|NA|TRBV6-6
TGTGCCAGCAGTTACCAACAGGGGTACGAGCAGTACTTC
CASSYQQGYEQYF
>TRBJ1-1|NA|NA|TRBV6-1
TGTGCCAGCAGTGAATGGGCAGGCACCGAAGCTTTCTTT
CASSEWAGTEAFF
>TRBJ1-6|NA|NA|TRBV7-2
TGTGCCAGCAGCTCTTTTTTCGGCTCCGATTCACCCCTCCACTTT
CASSSFFGSDSPLHF
>TRBJ1-5|TRBD1|NA|TRBV6-2/TRBV6-3
TGTGCCAGCAGTTACTCCGGCAGGGGGGGATCTCAGCCCCAGCATTTT
CASSYSGRGGSQPQHF
>TRBJ2-5|NA|NA|TRBV5-8
TGTGCCAGCAGCTACAGAAGACAAGAGACCCAGTACTTC
CASSYRRQETQYF
>TRBJ1-6|TRBD1|NA|TRBV19
TGTGCCAGTAGCTTGGCCGGGACAGGGCGGTACTCACCCCTCCACTTT
CASSLAGTGRYSPLHF
>TRBJ2-1|NA|NA|TRBV5-1
TGCGCCAGCAGCTTTTCCAGCTCCTACAATGAGCAGTTCTTC
CASSFSSSYNEQFF
>TRBJ1-5|NA|NA|TRBV4-3
TGCGCCAGCAGCCAAAGTAGGGGAAGCAATCAGCCCCAGCATTTT
CASSQSRGSNQPQHF
>TRBJ1-3|NA|NA|TRBV3-1/TRBV3-2
TGTGCCAGCAGCCAAGTATATGGAAACACCATATATTTT
CASSQVYGNTIYF
>TRBJ2-5|NA|NA|TRBV18
TGTGCCAGCTCACCTCCGTCCCGGGAGACCCAGTACTTC
CASSPPSRETQYF